The 13 T cell receptor beta chains in this list originate from one sample, sequenced in a study of T-cell reconstitution after alpha-beta-depleted transplantation in children. A library of TCRbeta sequences, prepared with unique molecular identifiers, was generated. Each CDR3 protein gets one entry after TCRdb re-called the PCR reads with MiXCR. This sample has roughly 220,000 distinct CDR3 sequences, with about 8.4% found just once. The sample in question was PBMCs, mostly from graft donor cells, obtained 360 days after TCRalphabeta/CD19-depleted stem cell transplant. The receptor set was obtained from a male patient between 2 and 15 years old who had a stem cell transplant for acute myeloid leukemia, so the T cells may come from the graft donor.

The chain combines TRBV7-2 with TRBJ2-3, with D possibly TRBD1 on 5 matching bases. V gave up 3 bases and J gave up 2 bases, with 15 bases separating them. In germline, CDR1 is SGHTA, CDR2 FQGNSA. This CDR3 is 16 amino acids long. CDR3 nucleotides: TGTGCCAGCAGCTTGCCCCCGACAGAGTACACAGATACGCAGTATTTT. Its translation is CASSLPPTEYTDTQYF.

This clonotype was recorded at least ten times. The chain is built from TRBV7-2 and TRBJ2-7, with TRBD2 matching 8 bases. Unmatched junction bases numbered 5, after V lost 5 bases and J lost 5 bases. CDR3 size: 13 residues. The germline V gene encodes CDR1 SGHTA and CDR2 FQGNSA. CDR3 DNA sequence: TGTGCCAGCAGCCGAGCGGGAGTGAACGAGCAGTACTTC. Its translation: CASSRAGVNEQYF.

This clonotype was recorded at least ten times. V and J are TRBV20-1 and TRBJ2-1, with a tentative D call TRBD1 (6 bases). Between the trimmed V and J ends, which lost 1 base and 4 bases, there was a span of 11 bases. This CDR3 is 14 amino acids long. CDR1 is DFQATT, CDR2 SNEGSKA, per germline (reference sequence). The CDR3 DNA reads as TGCAGTGCTAGAGGGGGACAACCGTACAATGAGCAGTTCTTC. As protein: CSARGGQPYNEQFF.

The sample holds a few counts of this clonotype. V and J are TRBV6-2 or TRBV6-3 and TRBJ1-5; the match to TRBD1 covers 10 bases. The CDR3 loop spans 20 amino acids. CDR1 and CDR2 (germline): MNHEY, SVGEGT. V lost 7 bases and J lost 0; bases outside the gene matches: 18. The CDR3 here is CASTPGQGGTELRSNQPQHF. Here the CDR3 DNA reads TGTGCCAGCACGCCTGGACAGGGGGGTACCGAACTCCGTAGCAATCAGCCCCAGCATTTT.

This clonotype was seen ten or more times. This chain uses TRBV12-3 or TRBV12-4 with TRBJ1-1; no clear D gene. Trimming cost V 4 bases and J 0 bases, with 9 bases left between them. This CDR3 comprises 14 residues. The CDR3 loop is CASSSYSVNTEAFF. The CDR3 region has the DNA TGTGCCAGCAGTTCCTACAGTGTGAACACTGAAGCTTTCTTT.

This chain joins TRBV9 and TRBJ2-1; TRBD2 matches 11 bases. Losses at the gene ends were 1 base for V and 1 base for J; bases not matched to a gene: 1. Per germline, CDR1 SGDLS and CDR2 YYNGEE. CDR3 length: 16 amino acids. CDR3 nucleotides: TGTGCCAGCAGCGTACTAGCGGGGGGATCCTACAATGAGCAGTTCTTC. Translating gives CASSVLAGGSYNEQFF.

The genes are TRBV7-6 and TRBJ2-5, with no clear D. The CDR3 consists of 16 residues. V lost 1 base, J lost 5 bases, and 17 bases lay in between. Germline values: CDR1 SGHVS, CDR2 FNYEAQ. The CDR3 DNA sequence: TGTGCCAGCAGCTTAGGCCCCATTCGGGTCGTGGAGACCCAGTACTTC. Protein product: CASSLGPIRVVETQYF.

At least ten counts were recorded for this clonotype. The rearrangement uses TRBV21-1 and TRBJ1-4; the table's D gene call, TRBD1, was not cross checked with the DNA. TRBV21-1 represents a pseudogene. The CDR3 is 18 residues long. Written as DNA, the CDR3 is TGTGCCAGCAGCAAAGAAGATGTAACAGGGTTTAACATCGTGGAACTGTTTTTT. Its translation: CASSKEDVTGFNIVELFF.

This clonotype occurred many times. V gene TRBV25-1 combines with J gene TRBJ1-5; 7 bases are a match to TRBD1. Germline CDR1 reads MGHDK; CDR2 reads SYGVNS. Losses at the gene ends were 8 bases for V and 5 bases for J; bases not matched to a gene: 9. The CDR3 extends over 14 amino acids. CDR3 amino acids: CASGRTGRDQPQHF. The CDR3 nucleotides read TGTGCCAGCGGACGGACAGGAAGAGATCAGCCCCAGCATTTT.

This rearrangement joins TRBV5-6 to TRBJ2-2; 10 bases are a match to TRBD1. J gave up 4 bases and V 6 bases, and 9 bases lay outside the gene matches. Germline V gene data show CDR1 as SGHDT and CDR2 as YYEEEE. The CDR3 loop spans 16 amino acids. In DNA form, the CDR3 reads TGTGCCAGCACCACACCGGGACAGGGGCTCACCGGGGAGCTGTTTTTT. Protein product: CASTTPGQGLTGELFF.

Many counts were recorded for this clonotype. J is TRBJ2-5 and V is TRBV10-3, with 9 bases aligning to TRBD2. Unmatched junction bases numbered 6, after V lost 1 base and J lost 3 bases. The CDR3 runs 16 residues. Germline V gives CDR1 ENHRY, CDR2 SYGVKD. For the CDR3, the DNA is TGTGCCATCAGTGAGTTTTGGGCTAGCGGGGAAGAGACCCAGTACTTC. Its protein product is CAISEFWASGEETQYF.

This chain uses TRBV7-9 with TRBJ2-7; D remains unclear. This CDR3 is built from 14 residues. Germline V lookup: CDR1 SEHNR, CDR2 FQNEAQ (reference sequence). The V gene lost 3 bases and the J gene lost 1 base, with 10 bases spanning the gap. CDR3 sequence (DNA): TGTGCCAGCAGCTTGGCTGTTAGATCCTACGAGCAGTACGTC. Its translation: CASSLAVRSYEQYV.

This clonotype has a handful of counts. The chain joins TRBV18 to TRBJ2-3, with D unclear. V was clipped by 3 bases and J by 0 bases, with 13 bases between them. The CDR3 length is 16 residues. Germline CDR1 and CDR2: KGHSH and LQKENI. As DNA, the CDR3 is TGTGCCAGCTCACCGAGAGATAGGCAGAGCACAGATACGCAGTATTTT. It encodes CASSPRDRQSTDTQYF.